A selection of T cell receptor beta chains follows, all from one sample in a study of blood T cell repertoires in COVID-19. Generated by immunoSEQ multiplex PCR, the TCRdb table keeps only in-frame clones and is missing some. The sample has roughly 200,000 clones; around 80% are singletons. The sample consisted of peripheral blood. The receptors derive from a woman in her 40s with COVID-19, enrolled during active disease. CDR3s include the opening cysteine and the closing phenylalanine or tryptophan. The D gene is left open where the match is weak. The listing skips clone size in some rows; elsewhere it reads once, few, many or a size class.

clone size,D gene,V gene,J gene,CDR3 DNA,CDR3 protein
few,NA,TRBV5-1,TRBJ1-3,TGCGCCAGCAGCTTAGACGGGAACGGAAACACCATATATTTT,CASSLDGNGNTIYF
few,NA,TRBV11-2,TRBJ1-4,TGTGCCAGCAGCCGACAGATTGAAAAACTGTTTTTT,CASSRQIEKLFF
NA,TRBD2,TRBV3-1/TRBV3-2,TRBJ2-3,TGTGCCAGCCGGGGGGCAGATACGCAGTATTTT,CASRGADTQYF
NA,TRBD1,TRBV25-1,TRBJ1-6,TGTGCCAGCAGCAGGCTGGACAGGGAGGAGTCACCCCTCCACTTT,CASSRLDREESPLHF
NA,NA,TRBV27,TRBJ2-4,TGTGCCAGCAGTTTATTCGAGTTAGCCAAAAACATTCAGTACTTC,CASSLFELAKNIQYF
NA,NA,TRBV19,TRBJ1-1,TGTGCCAGTAGTATTCTGGGAGTTGGGTCAGCAGCTGAAGCTTTCTTT,CASSILGVGSAAEAFF
NA,NA,TRBV20-1,TRBJ1-1,TGCAGTGCTGCGGACACGGGAGCTTTCTTT,CSAADTGAFF
NA,TRBD1,TRBV2,TRBJ1-5,TGTGCCAGCAGTGTCCAGGGGGTGCATCAGCCCCAGCATTTT,CASSVQGVHQPQHF
NA,TRBD2,TRBV3-1/TRBV3-2,TRBJ2-1,TGTGCCAGCAGCCAAGACCCGACTAGCTCCAATGAGCAGTTCTTC,CASSQDPTSSNEQFF
NA,TRBD1,TRBV28,TRBJ1-5,TGTGCCAGCGGGAGAGGGGGCGCTGGGCAGCCCCAGCATTTT,CASGRGGAGQPQHF
NA,NA,TRBV18,TRBJ1-4,TGTGCCAGCTCACCACCCCCAGGGGCTGATGAAAAACTGTTTTTT,CASSPPPGADEKLFF
NA,NA,TRBV7-8,TRBJ2-7,TGTGCCAGCAGCATACACCCAGGGGCCGAGCAGTACTTC,CASSIHPGAEQYF
NA,NA,TRBV7-2,TRBJ1-2,TGTGCCAGCAGCTTAGGGGCGGGGGGCTATGGCTACACCTTC,CASSLGAGGYGYTF
NA,NA,TRBV6-1,TRBJ1-2,TGTGCCAGCAGTGAAGTGCAGGCATATGGCTACACCTTC,CASSEVQAYGYTF
NA,TRBD1,TRBV13,TRBJ1-1,TGTGCCAGCAGCTCTGCTAAAAGAGGGGGCCTGAACACTGAAGCTTTCTTT,CASSSAKRGGLNTEAFF
NA,NA,TRBV6-6,TRBJ2-1,TGTGCCAGCAGTAAGGACAGATTATACAATGAGCAGTTCTTC,CASSKDRLYNEQFF
NA,TRBD1,TRBV19,TRBJ1-2,TGTGCCAGTAGTGGACAGGGTGGTGGCTACACCTTC,CASSGQGGGYTF
NA,TRBD1,TRBV2,TRBJ1-6,TGTGCCAGCAGTACGCGGACAGGCTATAATTCACCCCTCCACTTT,CASSTRTGYNSPLHF
NA,NA,TRBV27,TRBJ2-7,TGTGCCAGCAGTTTATCTCGGGGTACAGTCTCCTACGAGCAGTACTTC,CASSLSRGTVSYEQYF
NA,NA,TRBV9,TRBJ1-1,TGTGCCAGCAGCACTAGAGAAGGGCTGGCGTCTGAAGCTTTCTTT,CASSTREGLASEAFF
once,TRBD2,TRBV24-1,TRBJ2-3,TGTGCCACCAGTGCCCCGAAGCGGGGAACAAGGGGCACAGATACGCAGTATTTT,CATSAPKRGTRGTDTQYF
NA,TRBD1,TRBV2,TRBJ2-2,TGTGCCAGCAGTCGAACAGGGGGCGAGGCCGGGGAGCTGTTTTTT,CASSRTGGEAGELFF
NA,TRBD2,TRBV4-1,TRBJ2-1,TGCGCCAGCAGCCAAGAAGCCTTACTAGCGGTCAATGAGCAGTTCTTC,CASSQEALLAVNEQFF
NA,NA,TRBV5-6,TRBJ1-6,TGTGCCAGCAGCGAGAAACTCGACTTGAATTCACCCCTCCACTTT,CASSEKLDLNSPLHF
NA,NA,TRBV3-1/TRBV3-2,TRBJ1-5,TGTGCCAGCAGCCCTACCAAGCTTAGCAATCAGCCCCAGCATTTT,CASSPTKLSNQPQHF
NA,NA,TRBV4-1,TRBJ1-6,TGCGCCAGCAGCCAAGATCGGGCAGGGATTTCACCCCTCCACTTT,CASSQDRAGISPLHF
NA,TRBD1,TRBV2,TRBJ1-3,TGTGCCAGCGGGCCCAGGGGGACGGACTGGGACACCATATATTTT,CASGPRGTDWDTIYF
NA,NA,TRBV5-1,TRBJ2-2,TGCGCCAGCATCTCGGGGGCCGGGGAGCTGTTTTTT,CASISGAGELFF
NA,NA,TRBV6-6,TRBJ2-5,TGTGCCAGCAGCCGCGAGGGAGTCCCCTACTTC,CASSREGVPYF
NA,NA,TRBV6-1,TRBJ2-7,TGTGCCAGCAGTGAACGAGGCAGGGAAACCTACGAGCAGTACTTC,CASSERGRETYEQYF
NA,TRBD2,TRBV2,TRBJ2-2,TGTGCCAGCAGTTCTAGCGGGGGACCTATCGGGGAGCTGTTTTTT,CASSSSGGPIGELFF
NA,TRBD1,TRBV2,TRBJ1-4,TGTGCCAGCAGTGAAGGTGACAGGGGGGGCAATGAAAAACTGTTTTTT,CASSEGDRGGNEKLFF
once,TRBD1,TRBV29-1,TRBJ2-7,TGCAGCGTTGTGGGGACAGGGGTACAGTACTTC,CSVVGTGVQYF
NA,TRBD1,TRBV5-6,TRBJ1-6,TGTGCCAGCAGCAAACGGGACAGGGGGTCACCCCTCCACTTT,CASSKRDRGSPLHF
once,NA,TRBV19,TRBJ1-4,TGTGCCAGTAGTATACGTTCGCGGGGAAAGGCTAATGAAAAACTGTTTTTT,CASSIRSRGKANEKLFF
NA,NA,TRBV10-3,TRBJ1-1,TGTGCCATCAGTGAAAGCCTAAACACTGAAGCTTTCTTT,CAISESLNTEAFF
NA,TRBD1,TRBV6-6,TRBJ1-2,TGTGCCAGCATCCTGACAGGGGCGGGCTCTGGCTACACCTTC,CASILTGAGSGYTF
NA,NA,TRBV6-5,TRBJ1-2,TGTGCCAGCACACAGGACTATGGCTACACCTTC,CASTQDYGYTF
NA,TRBD1,TRBV6-5,TRBJ2-3,TGTGCCAGCAGTCTATTGGGACAGCCAACAGATACGCAGTATTTT,CASSLLGQPTDTQYF
once,TRBD1,TRBV5-1,TRBJ1-4,TGCGCCAGCAGCCCCGACAGGGGGCGGAATGAAAAACTGTTTTTT,CASSPDRGRNEKLFF